The 22 T cell receptor beta chains presented below share a single source sample, sequenced in a study of spatial heterogeneity in lung cancer. General study findings and limits: Within tumors, counts of expanded alpha and beta TCRs tracked tumor mutation counts.

From the 5' RACE reads, TCRdb called clonotypes with MiXCR, one entry per CDR3 protein. The sample shows around 100,000 distinct CDR3 sequences, around 4.8% of them seen only once. The antigens of these receptors remain unknown. Time point given: sample taken at primary tumor resection. The material was lung tumor tissue, obtained at surgery. The source is a male donor with early-stage non-small cell lung cancer.

This clonotype was detected many times. The V call is TRBV12-3 or TRBV12-4, the J call TRBJ2-3; either TRBD1 or TRBD2 may supply D (5 bases each). Trimming removed 3 bases at V and 1 base at J, with 11 bases between. There are 15 residues in the CDR3. CDR3 sequence (DNA): TGTGCCAGCAGTTTTATGGGGGTAGGCACAGATACGCAGTATTTT. Protein: CASSFMGVGTDTQYF.

This clonotype was detected ten times or more. This chain links TRBV7-2 with TRBJ1-3; 8 nucleotides align to TRBD1. The CDR3 totals 18 residues. J was trimmed by 1 base and V by 4 bases; bases with no gene match: 12. CDR1 is SGHTA, CDR2 FQGNSA, per germline. CDR3 DNA: TGTGCCAGCAGCTCAGGACGAACGGACAGGGTTTCTGGAAACACCATATATTTT. It yields the protein CASSSGRTDRVSGNTIYF. Based on the CDR3 plus reference TRBV7-2 and TRBJ1-3, the full variable domain is GAGVSQSPSNKVTEKGKDVELRCDPISGHTALYWYRQSLGQGLEFLIYFQGNSAPDKSGLPSDRFSAERTGGSVSTLTIQRTQQEDSAVYLCASSSGRTDRVSGNTIYFGEGSWLTVV.

This clonotype was picked up many times. The chain is built from TRBV27 and TRBJ2-3; D remains unclear. CDR1 and CDR2 from the germline V gene are MNHEY and SMNVEV (reference sequence). This CDR3 is 14 amino acids long. V lost 4 bases and J 4 bases, leaving 12 bases between the germline ends. CDR3 protein: CASSSRHSADTQYF. In DNA form, the CDR3 reads TGTGCCAGCAGTTCCCGACACTCCGCAGATACGCAGTATTTT.

This clonotype occurred many times. The chain couples TRBV5-1 to TRBJ2-1, with D maybe TRBD2 (6 bases). The CDR3 extends over 15 amino acids. Germline loops: CDR1 SGHRS, CDR2 YFSETQ. Between the trimmed V and J ends, which lost 0 bases and 5 bases, there was a span of 12 bases. The CDR3 region is CASSLVASAHNEQFF. DNA of the CDR3: TGCGCCAGCAGCTTGGTGGCTAGCGCCCACAATGAGCAGTTCTTC.

The DNA for the CDR3 is TGTGCCAGCAGCTTGAGCGGGGAGGTCTACGAGCAGTACTTC. Its protein product is CASSLSGEVYEQYF. The J gene is TRBJ2-7, the V gene TRBV6-1, with TRBD2 matching over 7 bases. There are 14 residues in the CDR3. Germline V lookup: CDR1 MNHNS, CDR2 SASEGT. J was trimmed by 3 bases and V by 6 bases; bases with no gene match: 8.

The table lists this clonotype with many counts. This chain joins TRBV4-2 and TRBJ2-2; 11 nucleotides line up with TRBD1. The germline V gene has CDR1 LGHNA and CDR2 YNFKEQ. The CDR3 is made up of 16 amino acids. V dropped 0 bases and J dropped 6; count of bases not matched to a gene: 3. The CDR3 is CASSQEGTGGSGELFF. In DNA form, the CDR3 reads TGTGCCAGCAGCCAAGAAGGGACAGGGGGTTCCGGGGAGCTGTTTTTT.

Only a few counts were recorded for this clonotype. The V and J genes are TRBV15 and TRBJ1-4; tentative D call: TRBD1 (6 bases). The CDR3 loop spans 15 amino acids. Germline V gene sequence: CDR1 LNHNV, CDR2 YYDKDF (reference sequence). With 1 base removed from V and 4 bases from J, the gap between germline ends came to 10 bases. In DNA form, the CDR3 reads TGTGCCACCAGCAGAGGACAGGCAGATAATGAAAAACTGTTTTTT. Protein: CATSRGQADNEKLFF.

This clonotype occurred a few times. This chain uses TRBV6-7 with TRBJ1-2; 7 nucleotides line up with TRBD1. TRBV6-7 qualifies as an ORF whose function is uncertain. The junction had 3 bases not matched to a gene; V was cut back by 6 bases and J by 2 bases. The CDR3 spans 13 residues. DNA for the CDR3: TGTGCCAGCAGGGGACAGCAAAACTATGGCTACACCTTC. Its protein product is CASRGQQNYGYTF.

Ten or more counts support this clonotype. The genes are TRBV20-1 and TRBJ2-7, with 14 nucleotides matching TRBD2. The CDR3 extends over 14 amino acids. The germline V gene has CDR1 DFQATT and CDR2 SNEGSKA (reference sequence). The ends lost 1 base at V and 6 bases at J; junction bases unmatched: 2. The DNA of the CDR3 is TGCAGTGCTAGAGTCGGACTAGCGGGAGGCGAGCAGTACTTC. It specifies CSARVGLAGGEQYF.

In its sample, this clonotype was seen many times. V and J are TRBV11-2 and TRBJ1-3; 7 bases map to TRBD1. After removal of 3 bases from V and 0 bases from J, the junction contained 5 bases not matched to a gene. CDR3 length equals 16 residues. Germline CDR1 is SGHAT and CDR2 is FQNNGV. The CDR3 sequence is CASSFGAGGSGNTIYF. The CDR3 coding sequence is TGTGCCAGCAGCTTCGGGGCAGGGGGCTCTGGAAACACCATATATTTT.

V usage is TRBV6-6 and J usage is TRBJ2-5, with D uncertain. Germline V gene sequence: CDR1 MNHNY, CDR2 SVGAGI (reference sequence). The CDR3 is 12 amino acids. Between the trimmed V and J ends, which lost 6 bases and 5 bases, there was a span of 10 bases. The CDR3 here is CASSIHEETQYF. The CDR3 DNA reads TGTGCCAGCAGCATACACGAGGAGACCCAGTACTTC.

This clonotype has more than one count but fewer than ten. The chain employs TRBV28 and TRBJ2-7; D gene unclear. With 1 base removed from V and 9 bases from J, the gap between germline ends came to 10 bases. Germline CDR1 MDHEN, CDR2 SYDVKM. The CDR3 totals 12 residues. CDR3 in amino acids: CASSLLPSGQYF. CDR3 nucleotide sequence: TGTGCCAGCAGTTTATTGCCCTCTGGGCAGTACTTC.

In this sample, this clonotype turned up many times. In DNA form, the CDR3 reads TGTGCCAGCAGAGACCCGACAGGGTCCGGAAACACCATATATTTT. It is translated as CASRDPTGSGNTIYF. The chain links TRBV28 to TRBJ1-3; 7 bases line up with TRBD1. CDR3 length equals 15 residues. V shed 6 bases, J shed 4 bases, and the junction held 9 bases outside the gene matches. The germline V gene encodes CDR1 MDHEN and CDR2 SYDVKM.

This clonotype has ten or more counts. Germline is not matched at one junction end, which may reflect a read error. The chain uses TRBV5-6 and TRBJ2-7; possible D gene TRBD2, 5 bases. The CDR3 runs 12 residues. Germline V gives CDR1 SGHDT, CDR2 YYEEEE. The CDR3 is CASSLIGGSSSF. CDR3 bases: TGTGCCAGCAGCTTAATTGGAGGCAGCAGTTCCTTC.

This clonotype appeared many times. The rearrangement joins TRBV27 to TRBJ1-2; D might be TRBD1 (6 bases). CDR3 length equals 13 residues. CDR1 is MNHEY, CDR2 SMNVEV, per germline (reference sequence). V dropped 6 bases and J dropped 6 bases, with 14 bases sitting between them. In DNA form, the CDR3 reads TGTGCCAGCAGCTTAGCAGGGGCCGATGGCTACACCTTC. It specifies CASSLAGADGYTF.

This clonotype was picked up many times. CDR3 region: CSAITGGSSSYEQYF. CDR3 coding DNA: TGCAGTGCAATTACAGGGGGAAGTAGTTCCTACGAGCAGTACTTC. The chain recombines TRBV20-1 with TRBJ2-7, with TRBD1 matching over 8 bases. The CDR3 has 15 amino acids. The V and J ends lost 6 bases and 1 base, in that order; junction bases with no gene match: 11. Germline CDR1 reads DFQATT; CDR2 reads SNEGSKA (reference sequence).

This clonotype was seen at least ten times. This rearrangement joins TRBV5-1 to TRBJ2-1; the D is unclear. Germline assignment: CDR1 SGHRS and CDR2 YFSETQ. This CDR3 has 14 residues. Trimming took 0 bases from V and 9 from J, leaving 13 bases between them. The CDR3 region is CASSLGTSYSEQFF. The DNA of the CDR3 is TGCGCCAGCAGCTTGGGAACATCCTATAGTGAGCAGTTCTTC.

In the case of this clonotype: Since a much larger clone is just one base distant, this may be a read error. The chain couples TRBV20-1 to TRBJ1-1; 8 bases are shared with TRBD1. V shed 6 bases and J 4 bases; nucleotides not matched to a gene: 7. This CDR3 region has 13 residues. The germline V gene encodes CDR1 DFQATT and CDR2 SNEGSKA (reference sequence). The CDR3 loop is CSAVQGASTEAFF. CDR3 sequence (DNA): TGCAGTGCCGTGCAGGGGGCGAGCACTGAAGCTTTCTTT.

The chain couples TRBV15 to TRBJ2-7; the D gene is possibly TRBD2 (6 bases). The CDR3 runs 15 residues. Germline loops: CDR1 LNHNV, CDR2 YYDKDF (reference sequence). V was shortened by 1 base and J by 5 bases, with 15 bases between the two germline ends. The CDR3 loop is CATSRGTGLGDEQYF. For the CDR3, the DNA is TGTGCCACCAGCAGAGGGACGGGACTTGGGGACGAGCAGTACTTC.

In its sample, this clonotype was seen many times. This rearrangement joins TRBV3-1 to TRBJ1-4; 10 bases line up with TRBD1. The germline V gene has CDR1 LGHDT and CDR2 YNNKEL (reference sequence). CDR3 length equals 15 residues. Germline trimming cut 3 bases from V and 11 bases from J; bases unmatched to any gene: 9. CDR3 residues: CASSQDGTGVGKLFF. Written as DNA, the CDR3 is TGTGCCAGCAGCCAGGACGGGACAGGGGTCGGGAAACTGTTTTTT.

This clonotype has a count of ten or more. This sequence joins TRBV11-2 and TRBJ1-6; TRBD1 agrees at 7 bases. Germline V gene data show CDR1 as SGHAT and CDR2 as FQNNGV. This CDR3 contains 15 residues. V lost 4 bases to trimming and J lost 8 bases; unmatched junction nucleotides: 8. As DNA, the CDR3 is TGTGCCAGCAGCTCCCAGGGGGGGAGCGATTCACCCCTCCACTTT. It yields the protein CASSSQGGSDSPLHF.

This clonotype was seen at least ten times. The gene calls are TRBV5-6 and TRBJ2-4; weak D call: TRBD1 (5 bases). The germline CDR1 and CDR2 sequences are SGHDT and YYEEEE. Deletions cut 5 bases from V and 2 bases from J, with 14 bases between. There are 15 residues in the CDR3. The CDR3 coding sequence is TGTGCCAGCAGGATTTGGGGCGGCCCCAAAAACATTCAGTACTTC. It codes for CASRIWGGPKNIQYF.